This entry concerns a single T cell receptor beta chain. The CDR3 is 15 amino acids. V shed 2 bases, J shed 3 bases, and the junction held 3 bases outside the gene matches. The germline V gene encodes CDR1 KGHSH and CDR2 LQKENI. These data belong to a study of blood T cell repertoires in COVID-19. TCRdb keeps only in-frame clones here, not all; method: immunoSEQ multiplex PCR. The sample lists 140,000 or so clones; 75% to 90% were seen once. The receptor was isolated from a woman between 50 and 59 years old with acute or convalescent COVID-19. The V call is TRBV18, the J call TRBJ1-5; 8 bases map to TRBD1. Sequenced input: peripheral blood. The CDR3 nucleotides read TGTGCCAGCTCACCAGGACAGGGAGTCAATCAGCCCCAGCATTTT. It codes for CASSPGQGVNQPQHF.